Listed below are T cell receptor beta chains from one sample, sequenced in a study of somatic mutations in cytotoxic T cells in rheumatoid arthritis. Here immunoSEQ multiplex PCR was the method, and the copy in TCRdb shows in-frame clones only, minus some. The table records fewer than 9,500 clones, over 60% of them present only once. Input material: CD8+ T cells sorted from blood. The source of these receptors is an adult with rheumatoid arthritis. Each CDR3 is given with its conserved first and last residue.

CDR3 length: 12; V gene: TRBV19; J gene: TRBJ2-7; CDR3 protein: CASSIGPNEQYF
CDR3 length: 14; V gene: TRBV7-9; J gene: TRBJ2-7; CDR3 protein: CASSRPAGTYEQYF
CDR3 length: 12; V gene: TRBV14; J gene: TRBJ2-7; CDR3 protein: CASSQDRSEQYF
CDR3 length: 15; V gene: TRBV9; J gene: TRBJ2-3; CDR3 protein: CASSVAGGSTDTQYF
CDR3 length: 13; V gene: TRBV6-6; J gene: TRBJ2-5; CDR3 protein: CASSYSSQETQYF
CDR3 length: 15; V gene: TRBV5-4; J gene: TRBJ2-7; CDR3 protein: CASSLRRESSYEQYF
CDR3 length: 14; V gene: TRBV6-5; J gene: TRBJ2-1; CDR3 protein: CASSYGGGGNEQFF
CDR3 length: 13; V gene: TRBV29-1; J gene: TRBJ2-7; CDR3 protein: CSVATPRQGEQYF
CDR3 length: 17; V gene: TRBV7-9; J gene: TRBJ2-3; CDR3 protein: CASSLTPSGQGGNTQYF
CDR3 length: 15; V gene: TRBV7-9; J gene: TRBJ2-1; CDR3 protein: CASSLVGTSGNEQFF
CDR3 length: 16; V gene: TRBV11-2; J gene: TRBJ2-3; CDR3 protein: CASIIGRRGNTDTQYF
CDR3 length: 16; V gene: TRBV7-9; J gene: TRBJ2-7; CDR3 protein: CASSSGTGRGSYEQYF
CDR3 length: 12; V gene: TRBV7-9; J gene: TRBJ2-5; CDR3 protein: CASSLGTETQYF
CDR3 length: 13; V gene: TRBV27; J gene: TRBJ1-6; CDR3 protein: CASSLNAVDRLHF
CDR3 length: 15; V gene: TRBV5-1; J gene: TRBJ1-1; CDR3 protein: CASRGTGTVDTEAFF
CDR3 length: 13; V gene: TRBV30; J gene: .; CDR3 protein: CAWSDTGAYEQYF
CDR3 length: 14; V gene: TRBV7-6; J gene: TRBJ2-7; CDR3 protein: CASSDDRVGYEQYF
CDR3 length: 17; V gene: TRBV2; J gene: TRBJ1-1; CDR3 protein: CASSESGRPAMNTEAFF
CDR3 length: 12; V gene: TRBV2; J gene: TRBJ1-4; CDR3 protein: CASKQPNEKLFF
CDR3 length: 17; V gene: TRBV11-2; J gene: TRBJ1-6; CDR3 protein: CASSSLRASSYNSPLHF
CDR3 length: 14; V gene: TRBV2; J gene: TRBJ1-2; CDR3 protein: CASSVTGTGVGYTF
CDR3 length: 15; V gene: TRBV7-9; J gene: TRBJ2-7; CDR3 protein: CASSLAGGSSYEQYF
CDR3 length: 15; V gene: TRBV2; J gene: TRBJ1-4; CDR3 protein: CASSSDRGRNEKLFF
CDR3 length: 17; V gene: TRBV28; J gene: TRBJ2-5; CDR3 protein: CASSLYGLSPFQETQYF
CDR3 length: 16; V gene: TRBV7-2; J gene: TRBJ2-3; CDR3 protein: CASSLGLGTITDTQYF
CDR3 length: 13; V gene: TRBV6-6; J gene: TRBJ2-1; CDR3 protein: CASSYSAGIEQFF
CDR3 length: 20; V gene: TRBV4-1; J gene: TRBJ2-3; CDR3 protein: CASSQQTSFPGVGWTDTQYF
CDR3 length: 14; V gene: TRBV19; J gene: TRBJ2-1; CDR3 protein: CASRGPRSHNEQFF
CDR3 length: 15; V gene: TRBV15; J gene: TRBJ1-5; CDR3 protein: CATSRTTHGNQPQHF
CDR3 length: 16; V gene: TRBV28; J gene: TRBJ2-7; CDR3 protein: CASNTGTGRPPYEQYF
CDR3 length: 16; V gene: TRBV4-1; J gene: TRBJ2-3; CDR3 protein: CASSQETGLAADTQYF
CDR3 length: 14; V gene: TRBV6-4; J gene: TRBJ1-6; CDR3 protein: CASSQGNLASPLHF
CDR3 length: 13; V gene: TRBV14; J gene: TRBJ1-2; CDR3 protein: CASSPGTAYGYTF
CDR3 length: 15; V gene: TRBV7-8; J gene: TRBJ1-6; CDR3 protein: CASSSRDSQGSPLHF